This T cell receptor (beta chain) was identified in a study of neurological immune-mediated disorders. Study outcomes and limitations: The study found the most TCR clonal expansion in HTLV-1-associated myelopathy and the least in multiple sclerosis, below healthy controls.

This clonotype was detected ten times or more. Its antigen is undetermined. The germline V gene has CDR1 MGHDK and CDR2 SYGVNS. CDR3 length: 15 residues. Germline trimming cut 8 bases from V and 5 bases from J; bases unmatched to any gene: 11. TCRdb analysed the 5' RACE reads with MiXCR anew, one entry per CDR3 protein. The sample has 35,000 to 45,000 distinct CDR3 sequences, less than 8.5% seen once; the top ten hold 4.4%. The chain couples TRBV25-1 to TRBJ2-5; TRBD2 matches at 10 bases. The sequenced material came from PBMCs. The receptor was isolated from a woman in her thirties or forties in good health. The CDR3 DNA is TGTGCCAGCGGCAGACTAGCGGGTGCCCAGGAGACCCAGTACTTC. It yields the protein CASGRLAGAQETQYF.